This record looks at one T cell receptor (beta chain) sequence and its context. TCRdb analysed the PCR reads with MiXCR anew, one entry per CDR3 protein. The table shows around 23,000 distinct CDR3 sequences, with 53% occurring only once. Donors had localized lung adenocarcinoma, a non-small cell lung cancer. The sample is drawn from a study of CD4 and CD8 cells across lung adenocarcinoma regions. J gave up 1 base and V 9 bases, and 10 bases lay outside the gene matches. This CDR3 has 15 amino acids. Per the germline V gene, CDR1 is MNHEY and CDR2 is SMNVEV (reference sequence). The sample was CD8+ T cells from the center of a lung tumor. The receptor was isolated from a male donor with lung adenocarcinoma. The CD4 and CD8 labels of this study may be unreliable. J is TRBJ2-5 and V is TRBV27; 8 bases are shared with TRBD1. The CDR3 region has the DNA TGTGCCAGGGGGCCAGGGGGCGGTGCCCAAGAGACCCAGTACTTC. Protein sequence: CARGPGGGAQETQYF.